Listed below are T cell receptor beta chains from one sample, sequenced in a study of blood T cell repertoires in COVID-19. This table comes from immunoSEQ multiplex PCR, and its TCRdb copy is limited to in-frame clones, with some not included. The sample lists some 220,000 clones, 87% seen once, with more than 10% in the top ten. The sequencing input was peripheral blood. The source of these receptors is a young woman who had recovered from COVID-19. The CDR3 runs from the conserved cysteine through the conserved F or W. D genes are given only for firm matches. Rows give clone size only sometimes, using once, few, many, or a class for an expanded clone.

v_gene	d_gene	abundance	j_gene	CDR3nt	CDR3aa
TRBV10-3	-	-	TRBJ1-1	TGTGCCATCAGTGAGTCGAAACAGAACACTGAAGCTTTCTTT	CAISESKQNTEAFF
TRBV3-1/TRBV3-2	-	-	TRBJ2-1	TGTGCCAGCAGCCAAGTTCGGCGGACATCGTACAATGAGCAGTTCTTC	CASSQVRRTSYNEQFF
TRBV25-1	TRBD1	-	TRBJ1-2	TGTGCCAGCAGTGAATGGGTTCAGGGGGCTAACTATGGCTACACCTTC	CASSEWVQGANYGYTF
TRBV13	TRBD1	-	TRBJ1-2	TGTGCCAGCAGCTCGGCGGACAGGGGGCCCACTGGACGTGGCTACACCTTC	CASSSADRGPTGRGYTF
TRBV20-1	-	-	TRBJ1-1	TGCAGTGCTAGTTATACGGTGAACACTGAAGCTTTCTTT	CSASYTVNTEAFF
TRBV11-2	TRBD2	-	TRBJ2-2	TGTGCCAGCATTTGGGCGGGAGGACTCACCGGGGAGCTGTTTTTT	CASIWAGGLTGELFF
TRBV28	TRBD1	-	TRBJ1-3	TGTGCCAGCAGGTGGGACAGGGGCGGGGGAAACACCATATATTTT	CASRWDRGGGNTIYF
TRBV6-5	TRBD2	-	TRBJ2-7	TGTGCCAGCACCCTGAGTTGGACTAGCTCCTACGAGCAGTACTTC	CASTLSWTSSYEQYF
TRBV15	-	-	TRBJ1-1	TGTGCCACCAGCAGGGGGGGGGTTGAAGCTTTCTTT	CATSRGGVEAFF
TRBV9	TRBD1	-	TRBJ1-2	TGTGCCAGCAGCGGACAGGGGGGCCATTTGCGTGGCTACACCTTC	CASSGQGGHLRGYTF
TRBV5-1	TRBD1	-	TRBJ1-1	TGCGCCAGCAGCTTGTTGGCAGGGGGCAGAGGGGTGATCACTGAAGCTTTCTTT	CASSLLAGGRGVITEAFF
TRBV27	TRBD1	-	TRBJ1-1	TGTGCCAGCAGGTATTCCGGGACAGGGACCTCTGAAGCTTTCTTT	CASRYSGTGTSEAFF
TRBV11-1	-	-	TRBJ1-1	TGTGCCAGCAGCCATAAAAATACTAGGGTAGACGAAGCTTTCTTT	CASSHKNTRVDEAFF
TRBV5-5	-	once	TRBJ2-4	TGTGCCAGCAGCTTGCGAAGGGAGTTGGACATTCAGTACTTC	CASSLRRELDIQYF
TRBV13	TRBD1	-	TRBJ2-1	TGTGCCAGCAGCGGAACAGACAGGGGGAAAAGGGAGCAGTTCTTC	CASSGTDRGKREQFF
TRBV5-1	-	-	TRBJ2-4	TGCGCCAGCAGCGGGGGACTTGGCTTAGCCAAAAACATTCAGTACTTC	CASSGGLGLAKNIQYF
TRBV2	-	-	TRBJ2-2	TGTGCCAGCAGCCTATTTGGGGAGCTGTTTTTT	CASSLFGELFF
TRBV18	-	-	TRBJ2-5	TGTGCCAGCTCACTCCAGGGCCAGCGACAAGAGACCCAGTACTTC	CASSLQGQRQETQYF
TRBV14	-	-	TRBJ2-5	TGTGCCAGCAGCCAAGGTTCTAGAACGGAGACCCAGTACTTC	CASSQGSRTETQYF
TRBV10-1	-	few	TRBJ1-5	TGCGCCAGCAGTGATCCGGGAATGCCCCAGCATTTT	CASSDPGMPQHF
TRBV19	TRBD1	few	TRBJ1-1	TGTGCCAGTAGTATAGTATCAGGGGGTGACACTGAAGCTTTCTTT	CASSIVSGGDTEAFF
TRBV5-1	TRBD1	-	TRBJ1-2	TGCGCCAGCAGCTCCTGGACAGGGGATAATGGCTACACCTTC	CASSSWTGDNGYTF
TRBV7-3	TRBD1	-	TRBJ1-1	TGTGCCAGCAGCTACGGAACAGGGGGCAGTGAAGCTTTCTTT	CASSYGTGGSEAFF
TRBV20-1	TRBD1	-	TRBJ1-5	TGCAGTGCTAGTTCCAGGGGGGGCAATCAGCCCCAGCATTTT	CSASSRGGNQPQHF